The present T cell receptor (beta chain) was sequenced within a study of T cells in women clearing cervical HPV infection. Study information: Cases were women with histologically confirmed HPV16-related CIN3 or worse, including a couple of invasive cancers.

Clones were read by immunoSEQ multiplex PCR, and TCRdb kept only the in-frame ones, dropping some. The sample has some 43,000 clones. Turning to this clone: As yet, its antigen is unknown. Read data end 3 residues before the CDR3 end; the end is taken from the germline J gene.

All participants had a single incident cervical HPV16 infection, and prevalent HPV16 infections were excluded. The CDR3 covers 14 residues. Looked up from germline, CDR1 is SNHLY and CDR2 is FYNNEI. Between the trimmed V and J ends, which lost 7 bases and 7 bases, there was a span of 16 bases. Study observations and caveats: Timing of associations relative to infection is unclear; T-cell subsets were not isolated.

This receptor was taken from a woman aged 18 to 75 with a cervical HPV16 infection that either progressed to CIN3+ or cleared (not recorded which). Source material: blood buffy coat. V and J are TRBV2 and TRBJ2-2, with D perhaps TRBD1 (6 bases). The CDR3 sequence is CASTLETGNGELFF. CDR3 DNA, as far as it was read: TGTGCCAGCACCCTCGAAACAGGGAACGGGGAG.